This TCR beta chain is drawn from a study of shared clonotypes between healthy human individuals. On the study more broadly: The plates for each donor numbered three CD4 naive, three CD4 memory, two CD8 naive and one CD8 memory.

The repertoire was sequenced with immunoSEQ multiplex PCR; TCRdb's copy has only in-frame clones and lacks some. The sample gives more than 2 million clones, 85% to 95% of which show up once; around 0.13% is in the top ten. Splitting the CD4+ cells yielded a CD45RA+ naive subset and a CD45RA-negative memory subset. General observations from the study: The four-donor shared clonotypes exceeded non-shared clonotypes in generation probability, with non-shared ones scoring lower. What limited the represented genetic and exposure-history diversity was the small number of donors.

In regard to this clone: Its antigen is still unknown.

The CDR3 totals 15 residues. The germline V gene encodes CDR1 SGHKS and CDR2 YYEKEE (reference sequence). With 0 bases removed from V and 0 bases from J, the gap between germline ends came to 6 bases. This clonotype was obtained from a man younger than 35 in good health. The material sequenced was naive CD4+ T cells sorted from blood. Subset given: CD45RA+ positively selected. The chain couples TRBV5-5 to TRBJ1-4, with D unresolved. CDR3 coding DNA: TGTGCCAGCAGCTTGGGGTCAGCAACTAATGAAAAACTGTTTTTT. This translates into CASSLGSATNEKLFF.